This TCR beta chain was profiled in a study of T cells in Graves' hyperthyroidism and ophthalmopathy. Study outcomes and limitations: Ophthalmopathy was model-predicted a median about 6.9 months pre-onset. Clonotypes that were expanded in thyroid above 0.001 mostly appeared in blood too.

Criteria for exclusion of patients were uncontrolled infection, other autoimmune disease, pregnancy or lactation. This clonotype is a singleton in its sample. Its target is not known. CDR3 length equals 15 residues. Losses at the gene ends were 6 bases for V and 2 bases for J; bases not matched to a gene: 7. Amplification of TCR beta CDR3 regions was performed using RNA transcripts as template. The study used the HTBI primer set for a first-round RT-PCR of the TCR CDR3. TCRdb passed the multiplex PCR reads through MiXCR, listing each CDR3 protein once. Here the sample spans 500,000 to 750,000 distinct CDR3 sequences, around a sixth being singletons.

The specimen sequenced was blood. This chain links TRBV12-3 or TRBV12-4 with TRBJ2-1; 7 nucleotides agree with TRBD2. This sequence was found in a young woman with Graves' hyperthyroidism. For the CDR3, the DNA is TGTGCCAGCAGCCCCCTGGGGGGGGCCTACAATGAGCAGTTCTTC. It yields the protein CASSPLGGAYNEQFF.